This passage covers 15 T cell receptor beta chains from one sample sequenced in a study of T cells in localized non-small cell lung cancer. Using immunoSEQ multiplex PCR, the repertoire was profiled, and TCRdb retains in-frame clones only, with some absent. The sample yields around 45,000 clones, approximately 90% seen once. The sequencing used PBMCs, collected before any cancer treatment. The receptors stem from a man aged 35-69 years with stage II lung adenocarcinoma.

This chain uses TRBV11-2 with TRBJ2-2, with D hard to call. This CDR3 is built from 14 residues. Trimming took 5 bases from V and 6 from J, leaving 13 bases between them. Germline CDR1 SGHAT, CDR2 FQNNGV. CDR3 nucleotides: TGTGCCAGCAGCCCTCGGGCCGTTGCCGGGGAGCTGTTTTTT. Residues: CASSPRAVAGELFF.

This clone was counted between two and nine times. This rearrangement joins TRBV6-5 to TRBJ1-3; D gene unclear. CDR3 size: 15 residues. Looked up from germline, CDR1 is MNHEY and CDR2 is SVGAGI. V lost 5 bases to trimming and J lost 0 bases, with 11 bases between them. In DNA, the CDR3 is TGTGCCAGCAGTCGCTCATCAACCTCTGGAAACACCATATATTTT. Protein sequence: CASSRSSTSGNTIYF.

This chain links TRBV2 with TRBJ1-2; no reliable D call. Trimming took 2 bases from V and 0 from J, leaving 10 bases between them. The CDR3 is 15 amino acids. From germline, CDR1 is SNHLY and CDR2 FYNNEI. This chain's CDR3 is CASSEKHTSNYGYTF. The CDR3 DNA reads TGTGCCAGCAGTGAAAAACATACTTCTAACTATGGCTACACCTTC.

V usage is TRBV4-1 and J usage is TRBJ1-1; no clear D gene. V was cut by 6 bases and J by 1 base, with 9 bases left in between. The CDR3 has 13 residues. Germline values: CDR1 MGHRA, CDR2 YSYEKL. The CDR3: CASSHPANTEAFF. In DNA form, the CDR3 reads TGCGCCAGCAGTCACCCAGCGAACACTGAAGCTTTCTTT.

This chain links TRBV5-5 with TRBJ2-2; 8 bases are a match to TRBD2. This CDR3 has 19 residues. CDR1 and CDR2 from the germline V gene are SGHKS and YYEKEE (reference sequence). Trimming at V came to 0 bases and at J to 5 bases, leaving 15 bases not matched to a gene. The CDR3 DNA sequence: TGTGCCAGCAGCTTGGGTCCACTAGCGGCGGGGCCAAAGACCGGGGAGCTGTTTTTT. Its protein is CASSLGPLAAGPKTGELFF.

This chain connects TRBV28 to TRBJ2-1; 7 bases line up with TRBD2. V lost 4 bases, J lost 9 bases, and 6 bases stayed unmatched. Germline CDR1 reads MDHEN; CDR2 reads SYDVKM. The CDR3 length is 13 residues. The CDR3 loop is CASSWGGDVEQFF. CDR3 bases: TGTGCCAGCAGTTGGGGAGGGGACGTTGAGCAGTTCTTC.

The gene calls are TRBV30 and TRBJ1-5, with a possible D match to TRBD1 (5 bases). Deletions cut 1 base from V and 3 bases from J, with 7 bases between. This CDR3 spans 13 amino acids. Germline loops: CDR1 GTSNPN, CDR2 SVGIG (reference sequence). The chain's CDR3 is CAWSGQNNQPQHF. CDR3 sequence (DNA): TGTGCCTGGAGTGGACAGAACAATCAGCCCCAGCATTTT.

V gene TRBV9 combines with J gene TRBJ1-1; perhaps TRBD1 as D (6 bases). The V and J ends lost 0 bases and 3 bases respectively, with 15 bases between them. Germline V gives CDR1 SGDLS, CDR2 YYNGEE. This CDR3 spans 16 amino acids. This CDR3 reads CASSVEGGGDYTEAFF. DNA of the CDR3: TGTGCCAGCAGCGTAGAAGGGGGAGGCGACTACACTGAAGCTTTCTTT.

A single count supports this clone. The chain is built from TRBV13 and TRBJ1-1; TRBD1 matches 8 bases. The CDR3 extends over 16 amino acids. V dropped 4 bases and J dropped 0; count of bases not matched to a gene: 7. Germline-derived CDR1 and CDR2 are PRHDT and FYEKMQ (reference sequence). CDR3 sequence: CASSSGRTGMNTEAFF. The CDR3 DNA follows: TGTGCCAGCAGCTCCGGGAGGACAGGGATGAACACTGAAGCTTTCTTT.

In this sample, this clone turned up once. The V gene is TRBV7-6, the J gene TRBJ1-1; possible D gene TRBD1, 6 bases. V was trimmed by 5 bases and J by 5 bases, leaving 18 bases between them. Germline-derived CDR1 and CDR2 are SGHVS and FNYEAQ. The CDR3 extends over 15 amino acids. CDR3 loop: CASSPLRGKGTEAFF. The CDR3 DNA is TGTGCCAGCAGCCCCTTAAGGGGGAAGGGTACTGAAGCTTTCTTT.

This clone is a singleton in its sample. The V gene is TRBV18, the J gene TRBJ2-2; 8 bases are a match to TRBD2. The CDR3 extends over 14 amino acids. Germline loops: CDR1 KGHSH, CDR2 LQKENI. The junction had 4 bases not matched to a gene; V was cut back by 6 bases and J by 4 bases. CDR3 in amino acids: CASSDSGVTGELFF. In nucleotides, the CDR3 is TGTGCCAGCTCGGATAGCGGGGTCACCGGGGAGCTGTTTTTT. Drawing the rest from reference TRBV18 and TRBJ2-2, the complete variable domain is NAGVMQNPRHLVRRRGQEARLRCSPMKGHSHVYWYRQLPEEGLKFMVYLQKENIIDESGMPKERFSAEFPKEGPSILRIQQVVRGDSAAYFCASSDSGVTGELFFGEGSRLTVL.

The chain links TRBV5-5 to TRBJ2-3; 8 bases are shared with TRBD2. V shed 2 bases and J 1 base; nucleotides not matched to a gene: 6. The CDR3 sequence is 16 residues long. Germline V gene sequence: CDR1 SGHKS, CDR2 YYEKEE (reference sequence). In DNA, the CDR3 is TGTGCCAGCAGCTTAGCGGCGGGAGGAGGCACAGATACGCAGTATTTT. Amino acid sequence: CASSLAAGGGTDTQYF. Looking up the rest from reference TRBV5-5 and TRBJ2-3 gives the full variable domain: DAGVTQSPTHLIKTRGQQVTLRCSPISGHKSVSWYQQVLGQGPQFIFQYYEKEERGRGNFPDRFSARQFPNYSSELNVNALLLGDSALYLCASSLAAGGGTDTQYFGPGTRLTVL.

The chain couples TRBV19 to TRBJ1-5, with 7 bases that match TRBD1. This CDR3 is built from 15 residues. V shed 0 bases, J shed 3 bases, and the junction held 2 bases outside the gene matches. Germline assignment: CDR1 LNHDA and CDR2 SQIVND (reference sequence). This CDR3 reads CASSIEGQINQPQHF. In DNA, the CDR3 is TGTGCCAGTAGTATAGAGGGACAGATCAATCAGCCCCAGCATTTT.

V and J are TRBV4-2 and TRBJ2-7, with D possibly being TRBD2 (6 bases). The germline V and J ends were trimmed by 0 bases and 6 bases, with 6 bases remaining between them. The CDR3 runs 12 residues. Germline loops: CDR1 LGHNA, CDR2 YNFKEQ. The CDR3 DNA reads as TGTGCCAGCAGCCAAGATAGCGGCGAGCAGTACTTC. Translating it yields CASSQDSGEQYF.

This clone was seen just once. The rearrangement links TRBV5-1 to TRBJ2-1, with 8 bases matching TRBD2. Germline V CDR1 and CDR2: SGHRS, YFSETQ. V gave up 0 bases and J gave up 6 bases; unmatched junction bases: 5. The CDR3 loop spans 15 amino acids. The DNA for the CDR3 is TGCGCCAGCAGCTTGGCAGCGGGGGAGCTCAATGAGCAGTTCTTC. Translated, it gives CASSLAAGELNEQFF.